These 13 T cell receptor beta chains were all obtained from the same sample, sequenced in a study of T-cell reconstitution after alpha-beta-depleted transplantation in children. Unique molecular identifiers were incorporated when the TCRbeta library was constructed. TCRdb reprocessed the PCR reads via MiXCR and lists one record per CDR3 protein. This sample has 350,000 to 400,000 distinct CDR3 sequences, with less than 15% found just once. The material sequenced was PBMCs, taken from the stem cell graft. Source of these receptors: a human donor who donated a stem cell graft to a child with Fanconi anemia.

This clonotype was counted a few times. CDR3 sequence (DNA): TGTGCCAGCAGCTTATTGGGGAGGAGGGATGAAGCTTTCTTT. Amino acid sequence: CASSLLGRRDEAFF. V usage is TRBV5-6 and J usage is TRBJ1-1; D remains unclear. This CDR3 contains 14 residues. V was pared by 2 bases and J by 7 bases, with 15 bases between. Per the germline V gene, CDR1 is SGHDT and CDR2 is YYEEEE.

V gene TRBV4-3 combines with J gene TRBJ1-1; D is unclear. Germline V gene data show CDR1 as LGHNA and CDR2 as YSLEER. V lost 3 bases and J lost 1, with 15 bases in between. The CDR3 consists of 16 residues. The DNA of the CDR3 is TGCGCCAGCAGCCACCCCACCACGTCGGAGAACACTGAAGCTTTCTTT. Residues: CASSHPTTSENTEAFF.

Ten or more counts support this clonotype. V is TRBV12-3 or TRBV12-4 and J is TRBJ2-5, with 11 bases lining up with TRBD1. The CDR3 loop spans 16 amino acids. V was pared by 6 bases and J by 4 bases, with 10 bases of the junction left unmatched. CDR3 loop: CASSRGQGALSETQYF. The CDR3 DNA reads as TGTGCCAGCAGCCGTGGACAGGGGGCCTTGTCAGAGACCCAGTACTTC.

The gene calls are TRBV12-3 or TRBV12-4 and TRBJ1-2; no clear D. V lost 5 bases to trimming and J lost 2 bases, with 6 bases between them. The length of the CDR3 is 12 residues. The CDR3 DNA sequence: TGTGCCAGCAGTCTCAAGAACTATGGCTACACCTTC. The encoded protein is CASSLKNYGYTF.

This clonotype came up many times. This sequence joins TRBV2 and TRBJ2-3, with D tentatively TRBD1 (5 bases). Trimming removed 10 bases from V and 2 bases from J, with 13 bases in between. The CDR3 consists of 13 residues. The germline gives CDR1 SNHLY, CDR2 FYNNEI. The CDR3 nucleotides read TGTGCCACCAAACAGGTTAACACAGATACGCAGTATTTT. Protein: CATKQVNTDTQYF.

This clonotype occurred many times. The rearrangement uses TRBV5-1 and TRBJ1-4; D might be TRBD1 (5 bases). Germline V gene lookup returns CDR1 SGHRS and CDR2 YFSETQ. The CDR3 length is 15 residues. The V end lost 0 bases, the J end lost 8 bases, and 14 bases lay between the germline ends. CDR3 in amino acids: CASSLGPGQDEKLFF. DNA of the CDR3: TGCGCCAGCAGCTTGGGGCCAGGGCAGGACGAAAAACTGTTTTTT.

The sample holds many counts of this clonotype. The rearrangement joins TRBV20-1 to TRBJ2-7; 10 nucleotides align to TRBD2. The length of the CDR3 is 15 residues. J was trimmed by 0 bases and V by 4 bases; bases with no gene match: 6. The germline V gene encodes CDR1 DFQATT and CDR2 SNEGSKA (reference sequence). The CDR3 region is CSATDSGGSSYEQYF. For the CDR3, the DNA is TGCAGTGCTACCGATAGCGGGGGGAGCTCCTACGAGCAGTACTTC.

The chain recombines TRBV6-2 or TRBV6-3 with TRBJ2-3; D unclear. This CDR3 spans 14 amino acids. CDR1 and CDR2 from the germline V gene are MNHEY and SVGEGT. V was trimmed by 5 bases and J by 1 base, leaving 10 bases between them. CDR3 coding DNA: TGTGCCAGCAGTATTTTCGACGGCACAGATACGCAGTATTTT. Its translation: CASSIFDGTDTQYF.

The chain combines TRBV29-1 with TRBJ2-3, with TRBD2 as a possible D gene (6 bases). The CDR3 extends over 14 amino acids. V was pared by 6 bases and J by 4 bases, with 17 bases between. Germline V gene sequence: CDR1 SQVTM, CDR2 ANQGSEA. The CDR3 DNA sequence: TGCAGCGTGGGGGGAGGTCTGTCGCCAGATACGCAGTATTTT. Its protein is CSVGGGLSPDTQYF.

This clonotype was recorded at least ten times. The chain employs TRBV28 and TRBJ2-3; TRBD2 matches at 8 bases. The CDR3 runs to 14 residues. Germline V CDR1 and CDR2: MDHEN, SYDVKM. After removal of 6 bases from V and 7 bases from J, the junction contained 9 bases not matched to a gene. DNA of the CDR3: TGTGCCAGCAGGAACGGGGGGGCATCGAATACGCAGTATTTT. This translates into CASRNGGASNTQYF.

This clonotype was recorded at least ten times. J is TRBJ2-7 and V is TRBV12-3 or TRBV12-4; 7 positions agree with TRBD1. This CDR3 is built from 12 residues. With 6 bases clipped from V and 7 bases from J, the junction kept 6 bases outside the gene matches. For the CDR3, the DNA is TGTGCCAGCAGACAGGGGTTGGGAGAGCAGTACTTC. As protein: CASRQGLGEQYF.

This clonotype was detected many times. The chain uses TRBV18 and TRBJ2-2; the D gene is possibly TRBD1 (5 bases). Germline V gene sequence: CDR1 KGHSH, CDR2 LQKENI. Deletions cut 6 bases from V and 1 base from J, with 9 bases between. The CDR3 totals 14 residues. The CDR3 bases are TGTGCCAGCTCGGCGACAGAGAACACCGGGGAGCTGTTTTTT. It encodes CASSATENTGELFF.

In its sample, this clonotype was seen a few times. The CDR3 DNA sequence: TGTGCCAGCAGCCAAGATACCGTTTACATCTACAATGAGCAGTTCTTC. It specifies CASSQDTVYIYNEQFF. This chain links TRBV3-1 with TRBJ2-1; unclear D gene. V was clipped by 0 bases and J by 3 bases, with 12 bases between them. Germline CDR1 is LGHDT and CDR2 is YNNKEL (reference sequence). CDR3 length equals 16 residues.